Sequencing of this T cell receptor (beta chain) was carried out in a study of metastatic and nonmetastatic thyroid tumors. The overall study: It was across blood and tumor or nodule tissue from malignant and benign thyroid patients that repertoires were compared.

Ten or more counts support this clone. Patients underwent thyroid surgery, and none had received any treatment before it. TCRdb re-called clones via MiXCR from the PCR reads. The sample carries roughly 35,000 clones, about 15% recorded once. The material sequenced was blood. The source is a female donor with papillary thyroid cancer or a benign thyroid nodule (not recorded which). Some clones in this sample may be carry-over from other donors' samples.

The CDR3 bases are TGCGCCAGCAGCCGAAGACTAGCGGGGGCGAGGGATGAGCAGTTCTTC. Its translation: CASSRRLAGARDEQFF. The rearrangement uses TRBV4-3 and TRBJ2-1, with TRBD2 matching over 12 bases. The trim removed 4 bases at V and 8 bases at J, leaving 9 bases unmatched. Germline CDR1 and CDR2: LGHNA and YSLEER. The CDR3 covers 16 residues.